This T cell receptor (beta chain) was recovered during a study of early T cells in non-severe SARS-CoV-2 infection listed by TCRdb under 2021. In terms of the full investigation: Bulk RNA from unsorted whole blood was used for TCR sequencing, so alpha and beta chains could not be paired.

Set within a cohort of healthcare workers in London, UK, this nested case-control study involved weekly PCR testing of nasopharyngeal swabs along with blood sampling. Healthcare workers were enrolled in the week of the UK lockdown, from 23 to 31 March 2020, and were followed every week for up to roughly 16 weeks. As to this clonotype: Its antigen remains unidentified. No clone much larger than this one lies a single base away; base qualities are absent.

V has 5 bases trimmed and J has 8 bases trimmed; junction bases matching no gene number 4. From cysteine to phenylalanine, the CDR3 is 14 amino acids long. The retained sequence is limited to the CDR3, 42 bases, with the frame set at the first base. Based on the germline V gene (reference sequence), the CDR1 and CDR2 sequences are SEHNR and FQNEAQ. The protocol used for the library was 5' RACE. Reads for this sample came from a NextSeq 500. To correct for sequencing error and PCR bias, the TCR library protocol tagged individual cDNA molecules with unique molecular identifiers. Both TCR alpha and beta chains were sequenced, and tight co-correlation was observed between alpha and beta sequence abundances in each sample. Turning to the authors' computational methods: Decombinator V4 was used to annotate TCR sequences for V gene, J gene and CDR3. Expanded TCRs were defined as changing significantly between any two time points under a Poisson model with p below 0.0001. TCR abundances were normalised to the total number of TCRs sequenced per sample and expressed as counts per million. TRAV1-2 paired with TRAJ12, TRAJ20 or TRAJ33 defined MAIT TCRs, while TRAV10 paired with TRAJ18 defined iNKT TCRs. VDJdb, accessed 1 November 2021, was searched for CMV, EBV and SARS-CoV-2 annotated TCRs, excluding TCRs annotated for multiple antigens. TCRdb took the public reads, trimmed them with fastp at Q25, ran MiXCR for clone calling and kept in-frame beta chains. Every entry covers one CDR3 protein and lists the most common genes and DNA from its rows. The V and J calls come from TCRdb's annotation, not from the publication. Here the sample has 77,000 or so distinct CDR3 sequences; about 14% occur a single time. The top ten hold roughly 4.3% of the sample.

General conclusions and limits of the study: VDJdb matching was skewed toward anti-spike CD8 responses, so virus-specific expansions were likely underestimated and private and CD4 specificities were missed.

The material sequenced was whole blood, taken at baseline. The origin of this receptor is an adult who was a healthcare worker with PCR-confirmed SARS-CoV-2 infection or an uninfected control (not recorded which). The V and J segments used are TRBV7-9 and TRBJ1-4, with 11 bases matching TRBD1. Read as DNA, the sequence is TGTGCCAGCAGCCGGGACAGGGGGGGAGAAAAACTGTTTTTT. Its product reads: CASSRDRGGEKLFF.